This T cell receptor (beta chain) emerged from a study of blood T cell repertoires in COVID-19. Study summary: Spain, Italy and the United States supplied samples that represented acute and convalescent COVID-19. In each case, the material was cDNA or gDNA derived from T cells, B-cell-depleted T cells, or PBMCs.

Seattle participants joined during active infection and were tracked over time. Original processing notes: Amplification of reference gene primers was used by the study to estimate nucleated cell counts. The method was immunoSEQ multiplex PCR; TCRdb's version includes in-frame clones alone and lacks a portion of them. V and J calls and clone size are those listed in that table; D and trimming were worked out from the DNA. The sample contains about 300,000 clones, 65% to 85% of which appear only once. The germline V and J ends were trimmed by 4 bases and 0 bases, with 10 bases remaining between them. Germline-derived CDR1 and CDR2 are LGHDT and YNNKEL (reference sequence). The CDR3 consists of 15 residues.

This rearrangement joins TRBV3-1 (or the pseudogene TRBV3-2) to TRBJ2-1, with D possibly matching TRBD2 (5 bases). Sequencing was performed on peripheral blood. The receptor was derived from a human donor with COVID-19, enrolled during active disease. The donor label of this sample is uncertain. This CDR3 is CASSPDFNSYNEQFF. CDR3 DNA sequence: TGTGCCAGCAGCCCGGACTTCAACTCCTACAATGAGCAGTTCTTC.